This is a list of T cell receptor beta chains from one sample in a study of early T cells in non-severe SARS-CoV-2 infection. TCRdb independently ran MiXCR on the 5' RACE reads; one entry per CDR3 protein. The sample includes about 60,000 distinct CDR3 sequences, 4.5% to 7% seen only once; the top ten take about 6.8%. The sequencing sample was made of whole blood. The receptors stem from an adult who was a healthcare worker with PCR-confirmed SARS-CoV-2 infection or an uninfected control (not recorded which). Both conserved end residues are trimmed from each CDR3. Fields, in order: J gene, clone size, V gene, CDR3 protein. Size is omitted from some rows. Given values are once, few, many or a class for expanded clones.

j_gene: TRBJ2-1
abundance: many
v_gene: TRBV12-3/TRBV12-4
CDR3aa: ASSFRTAHEQF

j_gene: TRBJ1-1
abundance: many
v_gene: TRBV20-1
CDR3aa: SADPYGANTEAF

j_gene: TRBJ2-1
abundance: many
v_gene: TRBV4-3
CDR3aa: ASSQAGGKGEQF

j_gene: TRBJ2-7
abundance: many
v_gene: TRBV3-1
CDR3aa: ASSQVGVPYEQY

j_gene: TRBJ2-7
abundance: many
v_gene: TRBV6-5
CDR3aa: ASSTQGVKLHEQY

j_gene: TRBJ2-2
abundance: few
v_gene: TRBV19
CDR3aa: ASSENRGLTGELF

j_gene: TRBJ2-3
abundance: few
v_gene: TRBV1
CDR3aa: TSSQDGWGKGITDTQY

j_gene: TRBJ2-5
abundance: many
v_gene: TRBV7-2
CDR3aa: ASSLSSTSGQETQY

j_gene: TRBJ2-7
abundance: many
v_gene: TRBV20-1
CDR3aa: SAGGTGPYEQY

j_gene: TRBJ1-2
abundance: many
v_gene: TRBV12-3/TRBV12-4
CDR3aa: ASSLQTGTNYGYT

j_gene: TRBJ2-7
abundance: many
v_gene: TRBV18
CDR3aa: ASSRELGDHEQY

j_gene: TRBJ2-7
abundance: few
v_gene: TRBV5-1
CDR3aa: ASSLRLAGKVEQY

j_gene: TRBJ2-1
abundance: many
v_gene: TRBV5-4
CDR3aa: ASSLWVYNEQF

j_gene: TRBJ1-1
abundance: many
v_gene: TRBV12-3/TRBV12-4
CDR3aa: ASTNQSPSPEAF

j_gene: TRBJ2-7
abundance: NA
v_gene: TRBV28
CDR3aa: ASSQSSYEQY

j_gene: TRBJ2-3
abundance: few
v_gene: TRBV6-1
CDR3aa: ASRDSGRAGDTQY

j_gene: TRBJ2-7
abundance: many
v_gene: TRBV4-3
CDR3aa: ASSQDRGQGAGEQY

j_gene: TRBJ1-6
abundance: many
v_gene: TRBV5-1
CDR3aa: ASAAQEALSSPLH

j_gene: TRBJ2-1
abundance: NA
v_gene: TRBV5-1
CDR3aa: ASRREPTLWEQF

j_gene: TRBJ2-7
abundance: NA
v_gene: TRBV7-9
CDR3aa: ASGNDPAREQY

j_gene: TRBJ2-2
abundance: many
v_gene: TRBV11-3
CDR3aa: ASSLEESTGELF

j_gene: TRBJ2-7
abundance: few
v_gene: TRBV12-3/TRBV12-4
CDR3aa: ASTSKGRLPWDEQY

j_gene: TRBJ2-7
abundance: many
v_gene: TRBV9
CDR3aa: ASSVEGTPGYEQY

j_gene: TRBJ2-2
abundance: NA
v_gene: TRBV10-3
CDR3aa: ATRPGTANTGELF

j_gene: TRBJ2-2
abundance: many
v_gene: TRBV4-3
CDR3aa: ASSQGRAFPGELF

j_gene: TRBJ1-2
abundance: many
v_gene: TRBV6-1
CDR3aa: ASSEVRQLYGYT

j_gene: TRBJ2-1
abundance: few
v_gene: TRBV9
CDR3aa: ASSPLVGLTYNEQF

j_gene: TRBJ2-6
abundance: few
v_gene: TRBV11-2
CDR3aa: ASSLVNVLLSGANVLT

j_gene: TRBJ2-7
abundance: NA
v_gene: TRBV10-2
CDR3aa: ASSPDRGSYEQY

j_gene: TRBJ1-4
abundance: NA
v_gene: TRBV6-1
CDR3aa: ASNIFWEKLF

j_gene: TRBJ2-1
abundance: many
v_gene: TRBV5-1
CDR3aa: ASSQSLAGDLNEQF

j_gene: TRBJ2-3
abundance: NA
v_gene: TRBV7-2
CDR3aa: ASSLARGLAGGPSTDTQY

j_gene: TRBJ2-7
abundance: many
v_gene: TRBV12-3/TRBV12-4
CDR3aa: ASSLVPRDEQY

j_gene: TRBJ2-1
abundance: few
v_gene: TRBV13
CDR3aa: ASSSGTSGKGEQF

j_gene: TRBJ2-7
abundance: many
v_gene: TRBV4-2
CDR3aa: ASSQDRQGYEQY

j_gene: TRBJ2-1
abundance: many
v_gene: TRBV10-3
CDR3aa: AISESLGRNEQF

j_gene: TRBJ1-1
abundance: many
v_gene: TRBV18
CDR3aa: ASSPGTPGATEAF

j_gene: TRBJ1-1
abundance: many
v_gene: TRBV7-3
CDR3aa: ASNKRGGFDTEAF

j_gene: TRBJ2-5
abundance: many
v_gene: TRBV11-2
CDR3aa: ASSLGQRREETQY

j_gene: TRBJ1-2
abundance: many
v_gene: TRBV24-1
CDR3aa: ATSETGNYGYT

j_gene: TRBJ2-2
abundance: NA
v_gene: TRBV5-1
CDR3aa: ASSLGPSDPLF

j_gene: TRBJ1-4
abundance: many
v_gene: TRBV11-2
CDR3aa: ASSYWGSQLF

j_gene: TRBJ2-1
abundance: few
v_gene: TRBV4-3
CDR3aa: ASSQEQETYPF

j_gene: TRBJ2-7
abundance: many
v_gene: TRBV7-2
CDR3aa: ASSPSGGAEQY

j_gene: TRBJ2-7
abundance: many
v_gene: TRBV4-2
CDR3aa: ASSQAGGQY

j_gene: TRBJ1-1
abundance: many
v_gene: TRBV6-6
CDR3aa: ASSWLNTEAF

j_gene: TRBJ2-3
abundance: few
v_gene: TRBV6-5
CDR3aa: ASSPPWGTQY

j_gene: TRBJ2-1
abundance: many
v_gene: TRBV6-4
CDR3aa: ASSDSAGSYNEQF

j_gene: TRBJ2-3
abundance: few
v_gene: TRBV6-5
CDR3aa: ASTGESTDTQY

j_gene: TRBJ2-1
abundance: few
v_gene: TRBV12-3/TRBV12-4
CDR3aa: ASSLRVGGHYNEQF

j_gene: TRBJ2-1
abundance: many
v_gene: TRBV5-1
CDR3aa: ASSLVLAGSNEQF

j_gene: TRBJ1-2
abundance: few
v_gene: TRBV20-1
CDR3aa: SAREPGTGPSY

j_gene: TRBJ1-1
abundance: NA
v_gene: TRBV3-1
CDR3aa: ASSQGRGNTEAF